These 20 T cell receptor beta chains were sequenced from one sample in a study of Ad26.COV2.S vaccination and SARS-CoV-2 variants. Method: immunoSEQ multiplex PCR; TCRdb's copy keeps in-frame clones and lacks some. Found here are under 150,000 clones, 86% of them singletons; the top ten hold 4% to 6%. This sample comprised peripheral blood, obtained after recovery from COVID-19. The receptors were sampled from a human donor who had recovered from COVID-19.

V is TRBV6-1 and J is TRBJ1-5, with 12 bases that match TRBD1. The V gene's germline CDR1 is MNHNS and CDR2 SASEGT. The CDR3 is 17 amino acids. The V and J ends lost 3 bases and 3 bases, in that order; junction bases with no gene match: 6. DNA of the CDR3: TGTGCCAGCAGTGACCAGGGACAGGGGGCTATCAATCAGCCCCAGCATTTT. It yields the protein CASSDQGQGAINQPQHF.

This chain connects TRBV5-1 to TRBJ1-2; TRBD1 agrees at 7 bases. CDR1 is SGHRS, CDR2 YFSETQ, per germline. Unmatched junction bases numbered 5, after V lost 4 bases and J lost 2 bases. The CDR3 is 14 residues long. The CDR3 loop reads CASSPGQINYGYTF. The CDR3 region has the DNA TGCGCCAGCAGCCCGGGACAGATAAACTATGGCTACACCTTC.

The CDR3 DNA follows: TGTGCCAGCAGCTCTAAGCTGGCTGTCCTTATCACAGATACGCAGTATTTT. Residues: CASSSKLAVLITDTQYF. The genes are TRBV2 and TRBJ2-3; no firm D call. V was clipped by 6 bases and J by 2 bases, with 21 bases between them. Germline V lookup: CDR1 SNHLY, CDR2 FYNNEI. This CDR3 is built from 17 residues.

The rearrangement links TRBV5-4 to TRBJ2-5; 8 bases align to TRBD2. The germline V gene has CDR1 SGHNT and CDR2 YYREEE (reference sequence). The CDR3 totals 16 residues. Losses at the gene ends were 2 bases for V and 2 bases for J; bases not matched to a gene: 8. Here the CDR3 reads CASSFGASGLQETQYF. CDR3 nucleotides: TGTGCCAGCAGCTTCGGGGCTAGCGGGCTTCAAGAGACCCAGTACTTC.

The J gene is TRBJ2-7, the V gene TRBV5-6; 7 positions match TRBD1. The length of the CDR3 is 17 residues. Germline V CDR1 and CDR2: SGHDT, YYEEEE. The trim removed 0 bases at V and 1 base at J, leaving 10 bases unmatched. CDR3 in amino acids: CASSLVRGTTRSYEQYF. In DNA, the CDR3 is TGTGCCAGCAGCTTGGTCAGGGGGACAACGCGGTCCTACGAGCAGTACTTC.

The chain uses TRBV28 and TRBJ1-4; 11 nucleotides line up with TRBD1. The J segment lost 7 bases and the V segment lost 8 bases, leaving 12 bases of the junction unmatched. CDR1 and CDR2 from the germline V gene are MDHEN and SYDVKM. The CDR3 has 16 residues. The DNA of the CDR3 is TGTGCCAGCGTACGGGGACAGGGGGTGCAACTTGAAAAACTGTTTTTT. Amino acids: CASVRGQGVQLEKLFF.

This clone was counted a few times. V and J are TRBV30 and TRBJ2-7; 7 positions agree with TRBD1. Germline V gives CDR1 GTSNPN, CDR2 SVGIG (reference sequence). Trimming removed 2 bases from V and 4 bases from J; junction bases left unmatched: 11. CDR3 length: 15 residues. CDR3 region: CAWSIGGSTTYEQYF. CDR3 in DNA: TGTGCCTGGAGTATAGGGGGCTCGACCACATACGAGCAGTACTTC.

The chain is built from TRBV6-1 and TRBJ2-2; TRBD1 matches 7 bases. This CDR3 has 17 amino acids. The germline V gene encodes CDR1 MNHNS and CDR2 SASEGT. V shed 4 bases and J 6 bases; nucleotides not matched to a gene: 14. CDR3 nucleotides: TGTGCCAGCAGTGGTGGGACAGCGCACCTTATGGCCGGGGAGCTGTTTTTT. Protein product: CASSGGTAHLMAGELFF.

The chain links TRBV5-6 to TRBJ1-5; no clear D. This CDR3 comprises 14 residues. V gave up 2 bases and J gave up 8 bases, with 14 bases separating them. Germline CDR1 and CDR2: SGHDT and YYEEEE. CDR3 in DNA: TGTGCCAGCAGCTTAGGGAATCGCCAAGAGCCCCAGCATTTT. Residues: CASSLGNRQEPQHF. Full variable domain (outside the CDR3, taken from reference TRBV5-6 and TRBJ1-5): DAGVTQSPTHLIKTRGQQVTLRCSPKSGHDTVSWYQQALGQGPQFIFQYYEEEERQRGNFPDRFSGHQFPNYSSELNVNALLLGDSALYLCASSLGNRQEPQHFGDGTRLSIL.

This clone was observed a single time. The chain has TRBV6-5 and TRBJ1-5; D not resolved. The ends were cut back, 0 bases at V and 3 bases at J, with 3 bases in the middle. Looked up from germline, CDR1 is MNHEY and CDR2 is SVGAGI. The CDR3 has 13 residues. The CDR3: CASSYSSNQPQHF. CDR3 DNA: TGTGCCAGCAGTTACTCGTCCAATCAGCCCCAGCATTTT.

The rearrangement joins TRBV7-9 to TRBJ2-1, with D perhaps TRBD2 (5 bases). The CDR3 contains 14 residues. CDR1 is SEHNR, CDR2 FQNEAQ, per germline (reference sequence). Trimming cost V 4 bases and J 9 bases, with 16 bases left between them. The CDR3 sequence: CASSSVRAGGEQFF. Here the CDR3 DNA reads TGTGCCAGCAGCTCCGTTCGGGCGGGTGGTGAGCAGTTCTTC.

This clone was seen a few times. This chain uses TRBV7-2 with TRBJ1-2; D gene ambiguous. The germline V and J ends were trimmed by 6 bases and 6 bases, with 14 bases remaining between them. Germline CDR1 and CDR2: SGHTA and FQGNSA. The CDR3 sequence is 13 residues long. This CDR3 is CASSSYNGDGYTF. CDR3 bases: TGTGCCAGCAGTTCCTACAACGGGGATGGCTACACCTTC. Drawing the rest from reference TRBV7-2 and TRBJ1-2, the complete variable domain is GAGVSQSPSNKVTEKGKDVELRCDPISGHTALYWYRQSLGQGLEFLIYFQGNSAPDKSGLPSDRFSAERTGGSVSTLTIQRTQQEDSAVYLCASSSYNGDGYTFGSGTRLTVV.

The chain has TRBV6-5 and TRBJ1-1, with D possibly being TRBD1 (5 bases). The ends were cut back, 10 bases at V and 12 bases at J, with 27 bases in the middle. There are 14 residues in the CDR3. Germline loops: CDR1 MNHEY, CDR2 SVGAGI. DNA for the CDR3: TGTGCCACTTTTTTTGGAGGGGAAGTCGGCGAAACTTTCTTT. Protein product: CATFFGGEVGETFF.

The chain is built from TRBV19 and TRBJ1-6, with D unclear. Trimming pared 5 bases from V and 0 bases from J, leaving 11 bases between. There are 16 residues in the CDR3. Germline CDR1 and CDR2: LNHDA and SQIVND (reference sequence). For the CDR3, the DNA is TGTGCCAGTAGTGTCGTCGGAAGCTCCTATAATTCACCCCTCCACTTT. It is translated as CASSVVGSSYNSPLHF.

This chain uses TRBV7-9 with TRBJ2-2, with D unclear. With 1 base removed from V and 5 bases from J, the gap between germline ends came to 11 bases. Germline V CDR1 and CDR2: SEHNR, FQNEAQ (reference sequence). CDR3 length: 15 amino acids. CDR3 coding DNA: TGTGCCAGCAGCTTAGAAGGCCGGGTAACCGGGGAGCTGTTTTTT. Residues: CASSLEGRVTGELFF.

This clone showed up just once. The CDR3 DNA follows: TGTGCCAGTAGTATAGAACCCCCCCCTAGCGGAAACAACAATGAGCAGTTCTTC. It translates to CASSIEPPPSGNNNEQFF. J is TRBJ2-1 and V is TRBV19; 7 bases align to TRBD2. V lost 0 bases and J lost 5; bases outside the gene matches: 13. CDR1 and CDR2 from the germline V gene are LNHDA and SQIVND (reference sequence). This CDR3 has 18 amino acids.

This clone was recorded a few times. The CDR3 loop is CASSLALGSKTEAFF. The CDR3 nucleotides read TGTGCCAGCAGCTTAGCGCTAGGGAGTAAGACTGAAGCTTTCTTT. This chain joins TRBV7-9 and TRBJ1-1, with no clear D. This CDR3 has 15 residues. Germline V lookup: CDR1 SEHNR, CDR2 FQNEAQ (reference sequence). Deletions cut 0 bases from V and 5 bases from J, with 13 bases between.

The chain recombines TRBV6-6 with TRBJ1-6, with a possible D match to TRBD1 (5 bases). V was shortened by 0 bases and J by 6 bases, with 9 bases between the two germline ends. The CDR3 loop spans 15 amino acids. In germline, CDR1 is MNHNY, CDR2 SVGAGI (reference sequence). The CDR3 coding sequence is TGTGCCAGCAGTTACTCATTAGGGGTTAATTCACCCCTCCACTTT. It specifies CASSYSLGVNSPLHF.

The V call is TRBV11-2, the J call TRBJ1-5; 10 bases map to TRBD1. In germline, CDR1 is SGHAT, CDR2 FQNNGV. With V trimmed by 4 bases and J by 5 bases, 11 bases remained unmatched. The CDR3 contains 17 residues. DNA for the CDR3: TGTGCCAGCAGCTCTGTAACCGGGACAGGGGTCGATCAGCCCCAGCATTTT. It codes for CASSSVTGTGVDQPQHF.

This chain uses TRBV4-1 with TRBJ1-5, with unresolved D. Germline CDR1 MGHRA, CDR2 YSYEKL. The CDR3 loop spans 15 amino acids. V was shortened by 4 bases and J by 9 bases, with 19 bases between the two germline ends. The CDR3 sequence is CASSPHGWGSGPQHF. The CDR3 DNA reads TGCGCCAGCAGCCCCCATGGGTGGGGAAGTGGGCCCCAGCATTTT.